A few counts support the clone carrying this T cell receptor beta chain. Its antigen is still unknown. Survey level was the resolution at which the v3.0 immunoSEQ assay ran. Generated by immunoSEQ multiplex PCR, the TCRdb table keeps only in-frame clones and is missing some. The sample includes tens of thousands of clones, around 80% of them seen just once. The data are from a study of long-term antiretroviral therapy in people with HIV. The CDR3 covers 14 residues. Deletions cut 2 bases from V and 3 bases from J, with 11 bases between. Looked up from germline, CDR1 is LNHDA and CDR2 is SQIVND (reference sequence). Broader study findings: HIV repertoires covered narrower CDR3 length ranges than controls did. Diversity increased after ART yet remained lower than in transplant donor controls. ART adherence, viral resistance and therapy changes were not recorded.

The source was unsorted PBMCs, collected 3 years after starting antiretroviral therapy. This clonotype originated in a man between 45 and 60 years old with HIV. The chain recombines TRBV19 with TRBJ2-7, with D perhaps matching TRBD2 (5 bases). The CDR3 DNA follows: TGTGCCAGTAGTATAAGAGGGCCCCGCTACGAGCAGTACTTC. Protein sequence: CASSIRGPRYEQYF.